This section outlines one TCR beta chain sequence together with its context. This specimen comes from a study of blood T cell repertoires in COVID-19. Overall study context: The United States, Italy and Spain provided the acute and convalescent COVID-19 samples.

V lost 3 bases to trimming and J lost 4 bases, with 9 bases between them. The CDR3 covers 13 residues. Germline CDR1 LGHNA, CDR2 YSLEER. Assay: immunoSEQ multiplex PCR; the TCRdb copy retains only in-frame clones and omits some. The sample consists of 39,000 or so clones, about four fifths of them appearing once. The source material was peripheral blood. This chain links TRBV4-3 with TRBJ1-2, with a possible D match to TRBD1 (6 bases). The clonotype comes from a man aged 35 to 55 with active or convalescent COVID-19. The CDR3: CASSHAGVYGYTF. CDR3 sequence (DNA): TGCGCCAGCAGCCACGCAGGGGTCTATGGCTACACCTTC.